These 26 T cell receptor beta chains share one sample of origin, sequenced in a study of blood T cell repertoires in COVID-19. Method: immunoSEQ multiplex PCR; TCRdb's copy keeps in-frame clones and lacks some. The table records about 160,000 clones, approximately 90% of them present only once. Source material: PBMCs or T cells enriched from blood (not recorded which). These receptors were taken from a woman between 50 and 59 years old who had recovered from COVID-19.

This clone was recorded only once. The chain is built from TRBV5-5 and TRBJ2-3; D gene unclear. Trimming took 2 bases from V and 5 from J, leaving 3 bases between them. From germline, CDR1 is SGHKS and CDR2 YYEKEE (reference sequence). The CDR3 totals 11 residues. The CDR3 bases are TGTGCCAGCAGCTTCCAAGATACGCAGTATTTT. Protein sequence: CASSFQDTQYF.

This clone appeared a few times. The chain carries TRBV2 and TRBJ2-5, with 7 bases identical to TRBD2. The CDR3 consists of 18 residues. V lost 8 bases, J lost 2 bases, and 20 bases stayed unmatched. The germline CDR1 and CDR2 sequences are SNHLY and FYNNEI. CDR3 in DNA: TGTGCCAGCGTTGGTGTCGGCGGCGCGGGAGCTATTCAAGAGACCCAGTACTTC. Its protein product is CASVGVGGAGAIQETQYF.

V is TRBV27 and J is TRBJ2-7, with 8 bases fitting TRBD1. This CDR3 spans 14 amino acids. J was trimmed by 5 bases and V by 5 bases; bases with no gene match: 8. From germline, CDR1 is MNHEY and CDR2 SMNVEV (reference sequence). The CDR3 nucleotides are TGTGCCAGCAGTCCTTGGGACAGGCCCCACGAGCAGTACTTC. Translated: CASSPWDRPHEQYF.

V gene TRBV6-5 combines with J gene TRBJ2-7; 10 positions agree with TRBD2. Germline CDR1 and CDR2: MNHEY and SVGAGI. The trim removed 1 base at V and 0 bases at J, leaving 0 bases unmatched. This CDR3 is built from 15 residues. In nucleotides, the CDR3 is TGTGCCAGCAGTTACTTAGCGGGGGGCTCCTACGAGCAGTACTTC. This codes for CASSYLAGGSYEQYF.

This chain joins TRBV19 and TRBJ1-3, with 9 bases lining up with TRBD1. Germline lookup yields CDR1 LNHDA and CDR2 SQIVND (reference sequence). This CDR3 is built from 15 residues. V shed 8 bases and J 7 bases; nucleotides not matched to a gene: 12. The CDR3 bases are TGTGCCAGTGGTTTGGGACAGGGTGGTGAGAACACCATATATTTT. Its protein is CASGLGQGGENTIYF.

The DNA for the CDR3 is TGTGCCAGCAGTGAGACAGAAAGCAATCAGCCCCAGCATTTT. Translating gives CASSETESNQPQHF. This chain connects TRBV7-8 to TRBJ1-5; D perhaps matches TRBD1 (5 bases). V lost 6 bases, J lost 1 base, and 10 bases lay in between. Germline V gene sequence: CDR1 SGHVS, CDR2 FQNEAQ. This CDR3 has 14 residues.

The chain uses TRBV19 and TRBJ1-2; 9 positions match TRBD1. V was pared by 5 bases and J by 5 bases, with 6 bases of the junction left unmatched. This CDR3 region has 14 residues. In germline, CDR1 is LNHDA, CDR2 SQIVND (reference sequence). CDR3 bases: TGTGCCAGTAGTTTGAGGGGACAGGGTTATGGCTACACCTTC. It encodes CASSLRGQGYGYTF. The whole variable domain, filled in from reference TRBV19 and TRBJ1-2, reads DGGITQSPKYLFRKEGQNVTLSCEQNLNHDAMYWYRQDPGQGLRLIYYSQIVNDFQKGDIAEGYSVSREKKESFPLTVTSAQKNPTAFYLCASSLRGQGYGYTFGSGTRLTVV.

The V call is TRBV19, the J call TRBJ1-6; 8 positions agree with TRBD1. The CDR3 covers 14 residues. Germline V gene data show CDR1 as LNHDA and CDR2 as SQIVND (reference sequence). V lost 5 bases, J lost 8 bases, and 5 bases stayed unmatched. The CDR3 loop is CASSDRGVYSPLHF. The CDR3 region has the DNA TGTGCCAGTAGTGACAGGGGTGTGTATTCACCCCTCCACTTT.

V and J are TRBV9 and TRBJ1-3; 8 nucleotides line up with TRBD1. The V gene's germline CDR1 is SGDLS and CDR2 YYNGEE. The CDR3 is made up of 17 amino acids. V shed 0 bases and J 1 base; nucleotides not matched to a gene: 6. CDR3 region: CASSVEGYRGSGNTIYF. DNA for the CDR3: TGTGCCAGCAGCGTAGAGGGCTACAGGGGGTCTGGAAACACCATATATTTT.

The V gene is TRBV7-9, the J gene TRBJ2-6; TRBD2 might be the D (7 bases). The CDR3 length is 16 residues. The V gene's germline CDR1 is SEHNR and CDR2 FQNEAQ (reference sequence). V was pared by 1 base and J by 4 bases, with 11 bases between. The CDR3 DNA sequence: TGTGCCAGCAGCTTAGGTGGGGGGGCCGGGGCCAACGTCCTGACTTTC. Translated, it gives CASSLGGGAGANVLTF.

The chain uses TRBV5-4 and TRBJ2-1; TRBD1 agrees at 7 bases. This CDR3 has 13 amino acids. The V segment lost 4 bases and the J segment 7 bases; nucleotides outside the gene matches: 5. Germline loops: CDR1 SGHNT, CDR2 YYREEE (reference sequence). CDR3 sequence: CASSPGQRNEQFF. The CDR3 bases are TGTGCCAGCAGCCCGGGACAGCGGAATGAGCAGTTCTTC.

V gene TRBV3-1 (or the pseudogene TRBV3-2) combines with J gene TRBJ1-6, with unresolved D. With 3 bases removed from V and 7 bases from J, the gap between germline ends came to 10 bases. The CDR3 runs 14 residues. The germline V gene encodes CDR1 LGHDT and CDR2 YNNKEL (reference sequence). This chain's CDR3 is CASSQNARNSPLHF. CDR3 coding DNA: TGTGCCAGCAGCCAGAACGCTAGGAATTCACCCCTCCACTTT.

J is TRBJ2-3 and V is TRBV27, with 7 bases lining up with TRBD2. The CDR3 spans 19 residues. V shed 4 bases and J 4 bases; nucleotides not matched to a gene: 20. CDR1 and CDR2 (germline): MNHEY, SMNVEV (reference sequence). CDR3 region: CASSSSSPVGRREADTQYF. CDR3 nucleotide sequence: TGTGCCAGCAGTTCCTCCTCACCGGTAGGCCGCCGGGAGGCAGATACGCAGTATTTT.

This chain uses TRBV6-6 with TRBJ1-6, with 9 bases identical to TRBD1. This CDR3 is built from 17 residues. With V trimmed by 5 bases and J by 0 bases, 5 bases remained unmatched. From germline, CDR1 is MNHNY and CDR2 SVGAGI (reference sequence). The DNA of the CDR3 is TGTGCCAGCAGTCCTGGACAGGGGAGCTCCTATAATTCACCCCTCCACTTT. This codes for CASSPGQGSSYNSPLHF.

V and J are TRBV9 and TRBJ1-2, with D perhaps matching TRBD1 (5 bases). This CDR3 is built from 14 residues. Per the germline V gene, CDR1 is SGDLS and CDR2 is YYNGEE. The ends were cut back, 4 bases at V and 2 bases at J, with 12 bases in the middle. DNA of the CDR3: TGTGCCAGCAGCTCAGCACAGGAGAACTATGGCTACACCTTC. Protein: CASSSAQENYGYTF.

The chain's CDR3 is CASSQVLSGDTQYF. The CDR3 nucleotides are TGTGCCAGCAGCCAAGTTCTCTCGGGGGATACGCAGTATTTT. The chain links TRBV3-1 (or the pseudogene TRBV3-2) to TRBJ2-3, with D possibly matching TRBD2 (5 bases). Trimming cost V 1 base and J 6 bases, with 11 bases left between them. Germline V gene sequence: CDR1 LGHDT, CDR2 YNNKEL (reference sequence). The CDR3 sequence is 14 residues long.

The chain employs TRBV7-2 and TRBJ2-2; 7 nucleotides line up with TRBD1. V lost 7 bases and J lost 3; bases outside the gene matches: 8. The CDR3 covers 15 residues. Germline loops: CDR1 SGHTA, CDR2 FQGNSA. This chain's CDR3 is CASTRDRADTGELFF. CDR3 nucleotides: TGTGCCAGCACGAGAGACAGGGCGGACACCGGGGAGCTGTTTTTT.

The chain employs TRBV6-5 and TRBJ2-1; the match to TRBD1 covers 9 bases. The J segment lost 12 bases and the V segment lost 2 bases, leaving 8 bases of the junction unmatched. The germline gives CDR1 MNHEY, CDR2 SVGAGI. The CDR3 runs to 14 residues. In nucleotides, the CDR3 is TGTGCCAGCAGTTACACGGGACAGGGAAGTCCGCAGTTCTTC. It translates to CASSYTGQGSPQFF.

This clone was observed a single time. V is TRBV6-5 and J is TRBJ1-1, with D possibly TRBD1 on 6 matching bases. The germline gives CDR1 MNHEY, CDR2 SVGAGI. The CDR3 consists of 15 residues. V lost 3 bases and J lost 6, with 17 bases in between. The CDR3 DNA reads TGTGCCAGCAGTTATGCCCAAAGGGGGAGATCTGAAGCTTTCTTT. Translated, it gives CASSYAQRGRSEAFF.

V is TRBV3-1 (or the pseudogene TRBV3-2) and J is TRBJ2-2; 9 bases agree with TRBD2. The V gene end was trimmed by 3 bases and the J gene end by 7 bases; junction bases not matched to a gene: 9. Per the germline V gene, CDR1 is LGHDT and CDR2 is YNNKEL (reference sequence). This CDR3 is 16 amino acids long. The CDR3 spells CASSQFSGGRNGELFF. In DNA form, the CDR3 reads TGTGCCAGCAGCCAGTTTAGCGGGGGAAGAAACGGGGAGCTGTTTTTT.

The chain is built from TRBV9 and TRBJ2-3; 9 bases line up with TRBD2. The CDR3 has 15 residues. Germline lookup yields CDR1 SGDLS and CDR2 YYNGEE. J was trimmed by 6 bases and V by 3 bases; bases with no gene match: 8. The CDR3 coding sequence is TGTGCCAGCAGCGCTCTAGCGGGGCGCCCCGATACGCAGTATTTT. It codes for CASSALAGRPDTQYF.

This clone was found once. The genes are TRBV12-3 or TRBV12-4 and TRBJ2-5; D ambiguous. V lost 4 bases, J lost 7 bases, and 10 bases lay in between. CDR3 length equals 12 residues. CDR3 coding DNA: TGTGCCAGCAGTTCACCCCCAGGGACCCAGTACTTC. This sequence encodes CASSSPPGTQYF.

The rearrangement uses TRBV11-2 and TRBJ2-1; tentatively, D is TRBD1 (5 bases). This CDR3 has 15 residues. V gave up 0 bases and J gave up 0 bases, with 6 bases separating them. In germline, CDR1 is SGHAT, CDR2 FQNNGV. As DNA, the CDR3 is TGTGCCAGCAGCTTAGAAACAGGCTCCTACAATGAGCAGTTCTTC. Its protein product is CASSLETGSYNEQFF.

Here the CDR3 reads CASRVGGLEQFF. The DNA for the CDR3 is TGTGCCAGCAGGGTGGGGGGGCTTGAGCAGTTCTTC. This rearrangement joins TRBV27 to TRBJ2-1; TRBD2 might be the D (7 bases). V gave up 6 bases and J gave up 9 bases, with 12 bases separating them. The CDR3 is made up of 12 amino acids. Germline assignment: CDR1 MNHEY and CDR2 SMNVEV (reference sequence).

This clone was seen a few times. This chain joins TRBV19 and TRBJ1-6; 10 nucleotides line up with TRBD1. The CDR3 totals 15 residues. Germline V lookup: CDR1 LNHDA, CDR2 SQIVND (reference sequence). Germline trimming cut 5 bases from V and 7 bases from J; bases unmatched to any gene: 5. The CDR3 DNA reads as TGTGCCAGTAGTGTTCCGGGACAGGGGAATTCACCCCTCCACTTT. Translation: CASSVPGQGNSPLHF.

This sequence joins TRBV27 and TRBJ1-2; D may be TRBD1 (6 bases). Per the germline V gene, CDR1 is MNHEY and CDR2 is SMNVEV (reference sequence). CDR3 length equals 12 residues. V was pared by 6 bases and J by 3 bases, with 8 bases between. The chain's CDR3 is CASRGADYGYTF. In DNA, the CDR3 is TGTGCCAGCAGGGGGGCAGACTATGGCTACACCTTC.